Presented here are 29 T cell receptor beta chains from one specimen sequenced in a study of CD8+ T cells in alopecia areata. The authors extracted RNA and reverse transcribed it into cDNA as the sequencing template. Assay: immunoSEQ multiplex PCR; the TCRdb copy retains only in-frame clones and omits some. The table includes under 150,000 clones, about 50% detected once. Treatment described: oral pan-JAK inhibitor, 5-10 mg twice daily. The specimen comprised CD4+ T cells sorted from blood, sampled at week 4, from a patient treated with tofacitinib. The receptors derive from a human donor with alopecia areata.

The chain employs TRBV6-5 and TRBJ1-2; D gene ambiguous. Trimming shortened V by 7 bases and J by 0 bases, and 9 bases separated the two germline ends. The CDR3 runs 13 residues. The germline V gene has CDR1 MNHEY and CDR2 SVGAGI. The CDR3 sequence is CASTPGPNYGYTF. The DNA of the CDR3 is TGTGCCAGCACCCCGGGCCCTAACTATGGCTACACCTTC.

This clone qualifies as medium-sized. The chain carries TRBV2 and TRBJ2-5; D not certain. The CDR3 has 10 residues. The V end lost 6 bases, the J end lost 5 bases, and 4 bases lay between the germline ends. Germline loops: CDR1 SNHLY, CDR2 FYNNEI. CDR3 sequence (DNA): TGTGCCAGCAGAGTGGAGACCCAGTACTTC. Translating it yields CASRVETQYF.

This chain uses TRBV6-1 with TRBJ2-3, with 12 nucleotides matching TRBD2. V lost 8 bases to trimming and J lost 5 bases; unmatched junction nucleotides: 8. The germline gives CDR1 MNHNS, CDR2 SASEGT. This CDR3 spans 15 amino acids. The CDR3 is CASLELAGGQDTQYF. For the CDR3, the DNA is TGTGCCAGCCTGGAGCTAGCGGGGGGGCAAGATACGCAGTATTTT.

This clone was seen once. The rearrangement links TRBV4-1 to TRBJ1-2; 7 bases are shared with TRBD1. CDR3 length: 14 residues. Germline V CDR1 and CDR2: MGHRA, YSYEKL. Losses at the gene ends were 6 bases for V and 4 bases for J; bases not matched to a gene: 8. The CDR3 spells CASSHPGTAYGYTF. As DNA, the CDR3 is TGCGCCAGCAGTCATCCCGGGACAGCCTATGGCTACACCTTC.

This clone has more than one count but fewer than ten. The J gene is TRBJ1-4, the V gene TRBV27; 8 bases are shared with TRBD1. CDR3 length: 15 residues. Per germline, CDR1 MNHEY and CDR2 SMNVEV (reference sequence). V lost 5 bases to trimming and J lost 3 bases; unmatched junction nucleotides: 5. The CDR3 reads CASSRTGTANEKLFF. In DNA, the CDR3 is TGTGCCAGCAGTAGGACAGGGACGGCTAATGAAAAACTGTTTTTT.

The chain recombines TRBV29-1 with TRBJ2-3; TRBD1 matches at 8 bases. The CDR3 contains 15 residues. Germline-derived CDR1 and CDR2 are SQVTM and ANQGSEA. Trimming cost V 1 base and J 6 bases; bases outside gene matches: 9. CDR3 bases: TGCAGCGTTGAAGGTTGGCAGGGGGCGCTGGATACGCAGTATTTT. This encodes CSVEGWQGALDTQYF.

This clone occurred a few times. The chain has TRBV2 and TRBJ2-5; 7 nucleotides align to TRBD1. V lost 7 bases, J lost 5 bases, and 7 bases stayed unmatched. Per germline, CDR1 SNHLY and CDR2 FYNNEI. This CDR3 has 13 residues. The CDR3 is CASTLRDSETQYF. CDR3 in DNA: TGTGCCAGCACGCTCAGGGACAGCGAGACCCAGTACTTC.

The chain links TRBV5-1 to TRBJ2-5, with TRBD1 as a possible D gene (6 bases). The germline V gene encodes CDR1 SGHRS and CDR2 YFSETQ. The CDR3 runs to 15 residues. The V and J ends lost 0 bases and 2 bases respectively, with 11 bases between them. CDR3 DNA sequence: TGCGCCAGCAGCTTGGCAACAGGGATACAAGAGACCCAGTACTTC. Translating gives CASSLATGIQETQYF.

Note on this clone: At one end, the junction sequence differs from germline, possibly due to a read error. J is TRBJ2-7 and V is TRBV7-7; the D gene could be TRBD1 or TRBD2 (5 bases each). CDR1 is SSHAT and CDR2 is FNYEAQ in the germline V gene (reference sequence). This CDR3 is 15 amino acids long. The CDR3 spells CASSFGGGFRNEQYF. The CDR3, as DNA: TGTGCTAGCAGCTTTGGGGGTGGTTTTAGGAACGAGCAGTACTTC.

This clone has a handful of counts. This CDR3 is CSVVGTRGQPQHF. In DNA form, the CDR3 reads TGCAGCGTTGTGGGGACTCGGGGTCAGCCCCAGCATTTT. The J gene is TRBJ1-5, the V gene TRBV29-1; possibly TRBD1 for D (5 bases). V lost 4 bases to trimming and J lost 6 bases, with 13 bases between them. This CDR3 is 13 amino acids long. The V gene's germline CDR1 is SQVTM and CDR2 ANQGSEA. Supplemented by reference TRBV29-1 and TRBJ1-5, the full variable domain reads SAVISQKPSRDICQRGTSLTIQCQVDSQVTMMFWYRQQPGQSLTLIATANQGSEATYESGFVIDKFPISRPNLTFSTLTVSNMSPEDSSIYLCSVVGTRGQPQHFGDGTRLSIL.

This chain uses TRBV4-2 with TRBJ2-7; 11 bases are shared with TRBD2. The CDR3 has 15 residues. V lost 2 bases, J lost 4 bases, and 4 bases stayed unmatched. CDR1 LGHNA and CDR2 YNFKEQ come from the germline V gene. The DNA for the CDR3 is TGTGCCAGCAGCCAAACTAGCGGGGGAGGTTACGAGCAGTACTTC. Encoded protein: CASSQTSGGGYEQYF.

This rearrangement joins TRBV5-1 to TRBJ2-1; the D is unclear. V dropped 0 bases and J dropped 3 bases, with 10 bases sitting between them. Germline V lookup: CDR1 SGHRS, CDR2 YFSETQ. The CDR3 extends over 15 amino acids. The CDR3 is CASSLDYYFYNEQFF. CDR3 DNA sequence: TGCGCCAGCAGCTTGGACTACTACTTCTACAATGAGCAGTTCTTC.

There are a few counts of this clone. The CDR3 coding sequence is TGTGCCAGCAGCTTGGGACAGGGATACAATCAGCCCCAGCATTTT. Its translation is CASSLGQGYNQPQHF. V usage is TRBV7-8 and J usage is TRBJ1-5, with 9 bases fitting TRBD1. The CDR3 runs to 15 residues. With V trimmed by 3 bases and J by 3 bases, 3 bases remained unmatched. CDR1 is SGHVS, CDR2 FQNEAQ, per germline.

This chain joins TRBV30 and TRBJ2-6; the D is unclear. In germline, CDR1 is GTSNPN, CDR2 SVGIG (reference sequence). The CDR3 runs 14 residues. CDR3 protein: CALPRSSGANVLTF. DNA of the CDR3: TGTGCTCTCCCGAGGAGCTCTGGGGCCAACGTCCTGACTTTC.

The chain links TRBV29-1 to TRBJ1-2; perhaps TRBD1 as D (5 bases). Between the trimmed V and J ends, which lost 0 bases and 4 bases, there was a span of 12 bases. This CDR3 is 14 amino acids long. The germline V gene has CDR1 SQVTM and CDR2 ANQGSEA. Here the CDR3 reads CSVEDMQGIYGYTF. The CDR3, as DNA: TGCAGCGTTGAAGATATGCAGGGAATCTATGGCTACACCTTC. The whole variable domain, filled in from reference TRBV29-1 and TRBJ1-2, reads SAVISQKPSRDICQRGTSLTIQCQVDSQVTMMFWYRQQPGQSLTLIATANQGSEATYESGFVIDKFPISRPNLTFSTLTVSNMSPEDSSIYLCSVEDMQGIYGYTFGSGTRLTVV.

V usage is TRBV29-1 and J usage is TRBJ2-3; D might be TRBD2 (5 bases). The germline V gene has CDR1 SQVTM and CDR2 ANQGSEA. V lost 6 bases and J 0 bases, leaving 10 bases between the germline ends. CDR3 size: 13 residues. CDR3 sequence: CSVTGLSTDTQYF. The CDR3 DNA reads TGCAGCGTCACGGGGTTAAGCACAGATACGCAGTATTTT.

This clone showed up just a few times. V is TRBV30 and J is TRBJ2-1; possible D gene TRBD2, 5 bases. V lost 3 bases, J lost 3 bases, and 18 bases lay in between. CDR3 length: 16 amino acids. From germline, CDR1 is GTSNPN and CDR2 SVGIG (reference sequence). The DNA for the CDR3 is TGTGCCTGGAGGACCCGGGGTGGCGTCCTCTACAATGAGCAGTTCTTC. Translating gives CAWRTRGGVLYNEQFF.

CDR3 loop: CASSVGPGHGYTF. CDR3 nucleotide sequence: TGTGCCAGCAGCGTAGGTCCGGGACATGGCTACACCTTC. V is TRBV9 and J is TRBJ1-2; tentatively, D is TRBD1 (5 bases). The germline gives CDR1 SGDLS, CDR2 YYNGEE. The CDR3 totals 13 residues. Trimming stripped 0 bases from V and 6 bases from J, with 9 bases between.

This clone was seen more than once but under ten times. The genes are TRBV10-3 and TRBJ2-7; 9 bases are a match to TRBD2. Trimming removed 5 bases from V and 3 bases from J; junction bases left unmatched: 2. Per the germline V gene, CDR1 is ENHRY and CDR2 is SYGVKD. This CDR3 is 13 amino acids long. As DNA, the CDR3 is TGTGCCATCAGTCTAGCGGGAAGCTACGAGCAGTACTTC. It is translated as CAISLAGSYEQYF.

This clone was seen more than once but under ten times. The rearrangement joins TRBV29-1 to TRBJ2-2; the D is unclear. CDR3 length: 12 amino acids. V was trimmed by 7 bases and J by 2 bases, leaving 8 bases between them. The V gene's germline CDR1 is SQVTM and CDR2 ANQGSEA. The CDR3 nucleotides read TGCAGCGCACAGCCTAACACCGGGGAGCTGTTTTTT. Protein sequence: CSAQPNTGELFF.

The J gene is TRBJ2-1, the V gene TRBV9, with D tentatively TRBD2 (6 bases). V dropped 0 bases and J dropped 4 bases, with 14 bases sitting between them. Germline V gene lookup returns CDR1 SGDLS and CDR2 YYNGEE. This CDR3 has 16 amino acids. The chain's CDR3 is CASSVVGGTRYNEQFF. For the CDR3, the DNA is TGTGCCAGCAGCGTAGTGGGCGGGACTCGTTACAATGAGCAGTTCTTC.

The V and J genes are TRBV5-6 and TRBJ2-7; maybe TRBD1 (6 bases). V lost 2 bases and J lost 2, with 8 bases in between. The length of the CDR3 is 13 residues. Germline CDR1 reads SGHDT; CDR2 reads YYEEEE. CDR3 loop: CASSFAGAYEQYF. The CDR3 DNA is TGTGCCAGCAGCTTCGCAGGGGCCTACGAGCAGTACTTC.

This clone was seen a few times. This chain joins TRBV27 and TRBJ1-1; D uncertain. Germline loops: CDR1 MNHEY, CDR2 SMNVEV (reference sequence). The CDR3 length is 14 residues. The V end lost 1 base, the J end lost 1 base, and 7 bases lay between the germline ends. The CDR3 sequence: CASSLFPGNTEAFF. For the CDR3, the DNA is TGTGCCAGCAGTTTATTTCCGGGGAACACTGAAGCTTTCTTT.

This chain joins TRBV29-1 and TRBJ2-7; D possibly corresponds to TRBD1 (5 bases). The CDR3 contains 13 residues. The V and J ends lost 3 bases and 4 bases respectively, with 13 bases between them. CDR1 is SQVTM, CDR2 ANQGSEA, per germline. The chain's CDR3 is CSVEGHRLYEQYF. Here the CDR3 DNA reads TGCAGCGTTGAGGGTCACAGGCTATACGAGCAGTACTTC.

The rearrangement uses TRBV5-5 and TRBJ2-1; 8 positions match TRBD1. CDR1 and CDR2 (germline): SGHKS, YYEKEE (reference sequence). CDR3 length: 15 amino acids. J lost 9 bases, V lost 5 bases, and 13 bases had no gene match. This chain's CDR3 is CASSPDRVGRREQFF. In DNA form, the CDR3 reads TGTGCCAGCAGTCCGGACAGGGTGGGTAGACGTGAGCAGTTCTTC. Based on the CDR3 plus reference TRBV5-5 and TRBJ2-1, the full variable domain is DAGVTQSPTHLIKTRGQQVTLRCSPISGHKSVSWYQQVLGQGPQFIFQYYEKEERGRGNFPDRFSARQFPNYSSELNVNALLLGDSALYLCASSPDRVGRREQFFGPGTRLTVL.

The chain has TRBV5-1 and TRBJ2-3; 8 positions agree with TRBD2. Germline V gene sequence: CDR1 SGHRS, CDR2 YFSETQ. There are 14 residues in the CDR3. V lost 5 bases, J lost 1 base, and 3 bases stayed unmatched. The CDR3 reads CASRETSGTDTQYF. The CDR3 coding sequence is TGCGCCAGCAGGGAGACTAGCGGCACAGATACGCAGTATTTT.

The V and J genes are TRBV30 and TRBJ2-2, with a tentative D call TRBD1 (5 bases). The length of the CDR3 is 16 residues. The V gene lost 0 bases and the J gene lost 4 bases, with 15 bases spanning the gap. Germline CDR1 reads GTSNPN; CDR2 reads SVGIG (reference sequence). The CDR3 DNA reads TGTGCCTGGAGTGTACTACCAGGGCGTCGCACCGGGGAGCTGTTTTTT. Encoded protein: CAWSVLPGRRTGELFF.

The rearrangement joins TRBV29-1 to TRBJ2-1, with D maybe TRBD2 (5 bases). This CDR3 region has 12 residues. CDR1 and CDR2 (germline): SQVTM, ANQGSEA. Trimming pared 4 bases from V and 7 bases from J, leaving 11 bases between. The CDR3 DNA is TGCAGCGTTGGAGGGCCGCGGAATGAGCAGTTCTTC. This codes for CSVGGPRNEQFF.

This clone came up a few times. The gene calls are TRBV5-1 and TRBJ1-6; D gene unclear. Germline loops: CDR1 SGHRS, CDR2 YFSETQ. This CDR3 has 16 residues. The V end lost 5 bases, the J end lost 8 bases, and 20 bases lay between the germline ends. The CDR3 is CASSPGPTKYDSPLHF. The CDR3 DNA follows: TGCGCCAGCAGTCCTGGGCCTACCAAGTACGATTCACCCCTCCACTTT.